The sample holds many counts of the clone carrying this TCR beta chain. The target antigen is unknown. V was pared by 3 bases and J by 9 bases, with 6 bases between. This CDR3 has 11 residues. The germline gives CDR1 SGHVS, CDR2 FQNEAQ. This entry belongs to a study of identical twins. Broader study findings: Model-predicted out-of-frame TCR alpha sharing fell below observed values in monozygotic twins. For zero-insertion analyses, partial confounding could come from invariant MAIT and iNKT cells.

A universal primer site was added by template switching, and unique molecular identifiers were carried by the cDNA. Via MiXCR, TCRdb re-called the 5' RACE reads, giving one row per CDR3 protein. The sample includes roughly 700,000 distinct CDR3 sequences, more than 6.5% of them seen just once. Another study also made use of these data, one on yellow fever vaccine responses in identical twins.

The genes are TRBV7-8 and TRBJ2-1; no firm D call. This TCR was recovered from a woman aged 18-29 years in good health. Sample: PBMCs. The CDR3 spells CASSLVGEQFF. The CDR3 DNA reads TGTGCCAGCAGCTTGGTTGGTGAGCAGTTCTTC. The whole variable domain, remainder taken from reference TRBV7-8 and TRBJ2-1, is GAGVSQSPRYKVAKRGQDVALRCDPISGHVSLFWYQQALGQGPEFLTYFQNEAQLDKSGLPSDRFFAERPEGSVSTLKIQRTQQEDSAVYLCASSLVGEQFFGPGTRLTVL.